This is a list of T cell receptor beta chains from one sample in a study of cytotoxic CD8 clonotypes in ibrutinib-treated CLL. Repertoires were generated with immunoSEQ multiplex PCR, while TCRdb's copy carries only in-frame clones and drops some. The sample holds about 45,000 clones, over 50% seen once. The sequences come from PBMCs, collected after 24 months of ibrutinib treatment. These receptor sequences come from a human donor with chronic lymphocytic leukemia. Both conserved end residues are part of each CDR3. A D gene is named only where the DNA matches it firmly. The size entry is marked missing in some rows and otherwise reads once, few, many or a size class.

>TRBJ2-7|TRBV7-9|.|.
TGTGCCAGCAGCACAATCGAGACCGACTACGAGCAGTACTTC
CASSTIETDYEQYF
>TRBJ2-1|TRBV11-2|.|.
TGTGCCAGCAGCTTAGGGCTTGGCGACGCCTACAATGAGCAGTTCTTC
CASSLGLGDAYNEQFF
>TRBJ1-1|TRBV4-1|.|.
TGCGCCAGCAGCCAAAGAGGGGGAGGAACTGAAGCTTTCTTT
CASSQRGGGTEAFF
>TRBJ1-1|TRBV18|.|.
TGTGCCAGCTCAGGGGCCGGCACTGAAGCTTTCTTT
CASSGAGTEAFF
>TRBJ1-2|TRBV30|.|.
TGTGCCTGGGTGGGCCGGGAATCCTATGGCTACACCTTC
CAWVGRESYGYTF
>TRBJ2-1|TRBV5-1|medium-sized|TRBD2
TGCGCCAGCAGCTTTTCCACTCTAGCGGGAGGTTACAATGAGCAGTTCTTC
CASSFSTLAGGYNEQFF
>TRBJ2-1|TRBV4-1|once|TRBD2
TGCGCCAGCAGCCAAGGTAGCGGGGGACCCTCCTACAATGAGCAGTTCTTC
CASSQGSGGPSYNEQFF
>TRBJ1-2|TRBV2|.|.
TGTGCCAGCACCGTATACAGGGCAAGCTACACCTTC
CASTVYRASYTF
>TRBJ2-5|TRBV30|.|TRBD1
TGTGCCTGGAGCCAAGGGGGCTGGACGGAGACCCAGTACTTC
CAWSQGGWTETQYF
>TRBJ2-7|TRBV5-1|.|.
TGCGCCAGCAGCTCCCGGGAACGCGGCGAGCAGTACTTC
CASSSRERGEQYF
>TRBJ1-2|TRBV5-1|many|.
TGCGCCAGCAGCTTGGATCAGAATGGCTACACCTTC
CASSLDQNGYTF
>TRBJ1-1|TRBV29-1|.|.
TGCAGCGTTGGGACACTCGGGAACACTGAAGCTTTCTTT
CSVGTLGNTEAFF
>TRBJ2-5|TRBV5-1|.|.
TGCGCCAGCAGCTTGAGCAGGGGCTTCTACCAAGAGACCCAGTACTTC
CASSLSRGFYQETQYF
>TRBJ1-1|TRBV29-1|once|TRBD1
TGCAGCGTTCGTACAGGGGGCACTGAAGCTTTCTTT
CSVRTGGTEAFF
>TRBJ2-7|TRBV11-2|.|.
TGTGCCAGCAGCTTTATCGGACCGGGCTCCGAGTACTTC
CASSFIGPGSEYF
>TRBJ1-2|TRBV18|.|.
TGTGCCAGCTCACCAAAGGCGGCAGGGCAGGCCTATGGCTACACCTTC
CASSPKAAGQAYGYTF
>TRBJ1-2|TRBV7-6|few|TRBD1
TGTGCCAGCAGCTCCCGGACAGGGCCTACCTATGGCTACACCTTC
CASSSRTGPTYGYTF
>TRBJ1-1|TRBV7-2|.|.
TGTGCCAGCAGCTTAGAAAGGTGGAACACTGAAGCTTTCTTT
CASSLERWNTEAFF
>TRBJ2-2|TRBV5-1|.|.
TGCGCCAGCAGCGTACGGTTCCAGTCAGCACCGGGGGAGCTGTTTTTT
CASSVRFQSAPGELFF
>TRBJ1-5|TRBV14|once|.
TGTGCCAGCAGCCAAGCTGGGGGGCCCCAGCATTTT
CASSQAGGPQHF
>TRBJ1-6|TRBV18|.|.
TGTGCCAGCTCACCACGGGACGCCCTTAATTCACCCCTCCACTTT
CASSPRDALNSPLHF
>TRBJ2-3|TRBV5-4|.|TRBD1
TGTGCCAGCAGCTTAGCCGTGGACAGGGCCACAGATACGCAGTATTTT
CASSLAVDRATDTQYF
>TRBJ2-5|TRBV28|.|.
TGTGCCAGCACTAGTGACGGGAGAGTAGAGACCCAGTACTTC
CASTSDGRVETQYF
>TRBJ2-7|TRBV6-6|few|.
TGTGCCAGCAGTAAAGAGACCTACGAGCAGTACTTC
CASSKETYEQYF
>TRBJ1-1|TRBV5-1|.|.
TGCGCCAGCACCCTGAGGACGGTCGTGGGCACTGAAGCTTTCTTT
CASTLRTVVGTEAFF
>TRBJ1-1|TRBV5-1|.|.
TGCGCCAGCAGCTTCAGGGGAGCTGAAGCTTTCTTT
CASSFRGAEAFF
>TRBJ1-5|TRBV6-1|.|.
TGTGCCAGCAGGAAAAGCGGGGGGAATCAGCCCCAGCATTTT
CASRKSGGNQPQHF
>TRBJ1-2|TRBV6-5|once|.
TGTGCCAGCAGAAAGACAGGATTGGGTACTGATGGCTACACCTTC
CASRKTGLGTDGYTF
>TRBJ2-5|TRBV9|few|TRBD2
TGTGCCAGCAGCGTAGCGGGAGGCGGTGTTGAGACCCAGTACTTC
CASSVAGGGVETQYF
>TRBJ2-1|TRBV5-6|.|.
TGTGCCAGCAGCAGACGGGGGGCCAAAGTTCAGTTCTTC
CASSRRGAKVQFF